The sequence of this TCR beta chain was determined in a study of cytomegalovirus exposure and HLA in healthy donors. In the PCR, 60 Vbeta and 13 Jbeta primers were used. Repertoires were generated with immunoSEQ multiplex PCR, while TCRdb's copy carries only in-frame clones and drops some. The data show fewer than 150,000 clones, 60% to 85% seen once. For this clone: Its antigen is as yet unknown.

Study-wide points: For TCR beta chains, V- and J-gene trimming was later linked to a missense DCLRE1C variant. Fewer N-insertions (relative to the 666-donor mean) were reportedly seen in an Asian-associated ancestry cluster in a later analysis.

CDR3 length equals 12 residues. Trimming cost V 7 bases and J 2 bases; bases outside gene matches: 3. In germline, CDR1 is GTSNPN, CDR2 SVGIG (reference sequence). What was sequenced was PBMCs. This TCR was sampled from a male donor in good health and CMV-seronegative. This chain connects TRBV30 to TRBJ2-5, with TRBD1 identical over 8 bases. DNA for the CDR3: TGTGCCTCGGACAGGGAGCAAGAGACCCAGTACTTC. It specifies CASDREQETQYF.